The subject of this entry is one T cell receptor (beta chain). These data originate in a study of regulatory T cells in long-lasting Graves disease. The CDR3 extends over 14 amino acids. Trimming left V 0 bases short and J 3 bases short, with 9 bases between. CDR3-region Arm-PCR and iRepertoire HTBI primers produced the TCR beta libraries. TCRdb re-called the multiplex PCR reads with MiXCR, one entry per CDR3 protein. This sample has roughly 500,000 distinct CDR3 sequences; approximately 13% occur once, and the top ten carry 10%. This sample's time point: newly diagnosed GD, antithyroid drugs for less than 3 months. Construction of the TCR library relied on RNA isolated from PBMCs. Patients with Graves' disease were diagnosed by American Thyroid Association guidelines. The sample was also linked to a second study, of T cells in Graves' hyperthyroidism and ophthalmopathy.

This chain connects TRBV12-3 or TRBV12-4 to TRBJ2-7, with D perhaps TRBD2 (6 bases). The receptor comes from a man in his thirties or forties with Graves disease. The sequencing here drew on peripheral blood mononuclear cells (PBMCs), taken at new diagnosis, from a patient treated with antithyroid drugs. CDR3 protein: CASSLAMGGYEQYF. CDR3 sequence (DNA): TGTGCCAGCAGTTTAGCGATGGGGGGCTACGAGCAGTACTTC.